The entry below describes one TCR beta chain. Its antigen is unidentified. No donor received preoperative chemotherapy or radiotherapy, or immunotherapy before or after surgery. Data came from immunoSEQ multiplex PCR; TCRdb stores just in-frame clones and leaves some out. The data hold under 8,000 clones, with 80% to 90% observed a single time. This record belongs to a study of T cells and copy number aberrations in small-cell lung cancer. Whole-study findings and limits: The study's sample size was small, so findings need validation.

V dropped 4 bases and J dropped 6; count of bases not matched to a gene: 10. The CDR3 spans 17 residues. CDR1 and CDR2 from the germline V gene are SGHRS and YFSETQ. Source material: normal tissue next to the tumor. This clonotype was sampled from a woman in her forties or fifties with small cell lung cancer. The rearrangement links TRBV5-1 to TRBJ2-1; 13 bases agree with TRBD2. CDR3 coding DNA: TGCGCCAGCAGCCTACGGACTAGCGGGAGTATAATCAATGAGCAGTTCTTC. Translating gives CASSLRTSGSIINEQFF.